Described below is a single T cell receptor beta chain sequence and its context. These data come from a study of blood T cell repertoires in COVID-19. The wider study: The study drew acute and convalescent COVID-19 samples from the United States, Italy and Spain. From T cells, B-cell-depleted T cells, or PBMCs came the material, which was cDNA or gDNA.

With 2 bases clipped from V and 11 bases from J, the junction kept 12 bases outside the gene matches. The CDR3 length is 15 residues. From germline, CDR1 is SGDLS and CDR2 YYNGEE. As processed by the authors: Scientists estimated how many nucleated cells there were by amplifying reference gene primers. Data came from immunoSEQ multiplex PCR; TCRdb stores just in-frame clones and leaves some out. V and J calls and clone size follow that table, whereas D and trimming were derived from the DNA. This sample yields 150,000 to 160,000 clones, of which roughly 80% are seen a single time; approximately 1.8% belongs to the top ten.

This chain connects TRBV9 to TRBJ1-1; TRBD1 aligns across 10 bases. Sequences were obtained from peripheral blood. This TCR was sampled from an elderly man with acute or convalescent COVID-19. Here the CDR3 DNA reads TGTGCCAGCAGCGTTGGTGGACAGGGGGGTAGATTGGCTTTCTTT. This encodes CASSVGGQGGRLAFF.